The rows below give T cell receptor beta chains drawn from one sample of a study of beta chain features in type 1 diabetes. Libraries were prepared by immunoSEQ multiplex PCR; TCRdb keeps only in-frame clonotypes and omits some of them. The table shows around 500,000 clones, with 10% to 12% occurring only once. Sequencing used naive CD4+ T cells from blood. The receptors were sampled from a woman between 18 and 29 years old in good health. The CDR3 runs from the conserved cysteine through the conserved F or W. Each record gives: J gene, clone size, V gene, D gene, CDR3 protein, CDR3 DNA. A D gene is named only where the DNA matches it firmly. Some rows mark clone size as missing; the rest say once, few, many or name a class of expanded clone.

>TRBJ1-4|few|TRBV30|TRBD1
CAWSRSGQVEEKLFF
TGTGCCTGGAGTCGCTCCGGACAGGTCGAGGAAAAACTGTTTTTT
>TRBJ1-2|NA|TRBV29-1|NA
CSVEGLGYTF
TGCAGCGTTGAAGGTCTTGGCTACACCTTC
>TRBJ2-3|few|TRBV9|TRBD2
CASSVERESDTQYF
TGTGCCAGCAGCGTAGAGCGGGAGTCGGATACGCAGTATTTT
>TRBJ1-1|NA|TRBV9|TRBD1
CASSKNRGGAEAFF
TGTGCCAGCAGCAAGAACAGGGGGGGCGCTGAAGCTTTCTTT
>TRBJ1-3|NA|TRBV30|NA
CAWSLGSGNTIYF
TGTGCCTGGAGTCTAGGCTCTGGAAACACCATATATTTT
>TRBJ1-2|NA|TRBV28|NA
CASSWAVLYGYTF
TGTGCCAGCAGTTGGGCCGTTCTCTATGGCTACACCTTC
>TRBJ1-6|few|TRBV9|TRBD1
CASSTTGKGYNSPLHF
TGTGCCAGCAGCACGACAGGGAAGGGCTATAATTCACCCCTCCACTTT
>TRBJ2-5|NA|TRBV28|NA
CASSFRGRQETQYF
TGTGCCAGCAGTTTTAGGGGCAGACAAGAGACCCAGTACTTC
>TRBJ2-1|NA|TRBV6-4|NA
CASSDRGWNEQFF
TGTGCCAGCAGTGACCGGGGATGGAATGAGCAGTTCTTC
>TRBJ2-1|few|TRBV7-9|NA
CASSPRASGSYNEQFF
TGTGCCAGCAGCCCCCGGGCGAGCGGCTCCTACAATGAGCAGTTCTTC
>TRBJ2-1|few|TRBV29-1|NA
CSVRGLPNEQFF
TGCAGCGTTCGGGGGCTCCCCAATGAGCAGTTCTTC
>TRBJ1-2|few|TRBV5-1|NA
CASSLVAGANGYTF
TGCGCCAGCAGCTTGGTGGCAGGGGCGAATGGCTACACCTTC
>TRBJ1-2|few|TRBV7-2|TRBD1
CASSLAGTGLYGYTF
TGTGCCAGCAGCTTAGCGGGGACAGGGCTATATGGCTACACCTTC
>TRBJ2-3|NA|TRBV9|NA
CASSPTPGRDPTGARPTDTQYF
TGTGCCAGCAGCCCCACCCCGGGGAGAGATCCGACGGGAGCGAGACCGACAGATACGCAGTATTTT
>TRBJ1-6|NA|TRBV7-2|NA
CASSAPGRGGNSPLHF
TGTGCCAGCAGCGCCCCCGGCAGGGGCGGTAATTCACCCCTCCACTTT
>TRBJ2-1|NA|TRBV4-2|NA
CASSLDRSNEQFF
TGTGCCAGCAGCCTTGACAGGAGCAATGAGCAGTTCTTC
>TRBJ2-3|NA|TRBV6-6|NA
CASSYSQGTDTQYF
TGTGCCAGCAGTTACTCGCAGGGTACAGATACGCAGTATTTT
>TRBJ2-5|few|TRBV18|NA
CASSDQETQYF
TGTGCCAGCTCAGATCAAGAGACCCAGTACTTC
>TRBJ2-1|NA|TRBV7-9|NA
CASSLNSGYNEQFF
TGTGCCAGCAGCTTAAACTCAGGGTACAATGAGCAGTTCTTC
>TRBJ2-5|NA|TRBV7-2|NA
CASSLAASVQGETQYF
TGTGCCAGCAGCTTAGCCGCCAGCGTTCAAGGGGAGACCCAGTACTTC
>TRBJ2-7|NA|TRBV18|NA
CASSWDQGGEQYF
TGTGCCAGCTCATGGGACCAGGGGGGCGAGCAGTACTTC
>TRBJ2-5|NA|TRBV7-2|TRBD2
CASSSGLAEETQYF
TGTGCCAGCAGCTCGGGACTAGCGGAAGAGACCCAGTACTTC
>TRBJ2-5|NA|TRBV13|TRBD1
CASSERRDSRETQYF
TGTGCCAGCAGCGAACGTCGGGACAGCAGGGAGACCCAGTACTTC
>TRBJ1-1|few|TRBV7-2|NA
CASSLVWLNTEAFF
TGTGCCAGCAGCTTAGTGTGGCTGAACACTGAAGCTTTCTTT
>TRBJ1-1|few|TRBV7-2|NA
CASSLTIVNTEAFF
TGTGCCAGCAGCTTAACAATCGTGAACACTGAAGCTTTCTTT
>TRBJ2-1|NA|TRBV7-9|NA
CASSLGQYNEQFF
TGTGCCAGCAGCTTAGGCCAGTACAATGAGCAGTTCTTC
>TRBJ2-7|few|TRBV6-5|NA
CASQPPGARGVEQYF
TGTGCCAGCCAACCCCCGGGAGCCAGAGGAGTCGAGCAGTACTTC
>TRBJ2-5|few|TRBV7-2|TRBD1
CASGDRASETQYF
TGTGCCAGCGGGGACAGGGCATCGGAGACCCAGTACTTC
>TRBJ2-5|NA|TRBV29-1|NA
CSVAEGGETQYF
TGCAGCGTTGCCGAGGGTGGGGAGACCCAGTACTTC
>TRBJ1-5|NA|TRBV28|NA
CASSLRLRGSNQPQHF
TGTGCCAGCAGCCTTAGGTTGAGGGGAAGCAATCAGCCCCAGCATTTT
>TRBJ1-2|NA|TRBV7-2|TRBD1
CASSSIGTGYSYGYTF
TGTGCCAGCAGCTCAATCGGGACAGGTTATAGCTATGGCTACACCTTC
>TRBJ2-3|NA|TRBV2|NA
CASSGRQFGTDTQYF
TGTGCCAGCAGTGGAAGACAGTTTGGCACAGATACGCAGTATTTT
>TRBJ2-1|few|TRBV4-1|TRBD2
CASSPGGLAGVHEQFF
TGCGCCAGCAGCCCAGGGGGACTAGCGGGAGTGCATGAGCAGTTCTTC
>TRBJ2-7|few|TRBV29-1|NA
CSVAGPGIYEQYF
TGCAGCGTTGCGGGCCCGGGAATTTACGAGCAGTACTTC
>TRBJ2-3|NA|TRBV2|NA
CASSVGIGTDTQYF
TGTGCCAGCAGTGTCGGGATAGGCACAGATACGCAGTATTTT
>TRBJ2-3|few|TRBV2|NA
CASSFRRLKLDTQYF
TGTGCCAGCAGCTTCCGCAGGCTCAAACTAGATACGCAGTATTTT
>TRBJ2-3|few|TRBV28|TRBD2
CASSLGGLASTDTQYF
TGTGCCAGCAGTTTAGGAGGACTAGCAAGCACAGATACGCAGTATTTT
>TRBJ1-1|few|TRBV5-1|TRBD1
CASSYLQGTNTEAFF
TGCGCCAGCAGCTACTTACAGGGGACCAACACTGAAGCTTTCTTT
>TRBJ2-3|few|TRBV15|NA
CATSRDKPGWTTDTQYF
TGTGCCACCAGCAGAGATAAGCCTGGGTGGACCACAGATACGCAGTATTTT
>TRBJ2-5|few|TRBV7-2|NA
CASSLRAYQETQYF
TGTGCCAGCAGCTTAAGGGCTTACCAAGAGACCCAGTACTTC
>TRBJ1-6|few|TRBV6-6|NA
CASRDHRLGSPLHF
TGTGCCAGCAGGGATCACAGGTTAGGATCACCCCTCCACTTT
>TRBJ2-1|few|TRBV4-3|TRBD1
CASSQYRDSSYNEQFF
TGCGCCAGCAGCCAATACCGGGACAGCTCCTACAATGAGCAGTTCTTC
>TRBJ1-6|NA|TRBV7-3|TRBD1
CASRFRDSGDSPLHF
TGTGCCAGCAGGTTCCGGGACAGCGGGGATTCACCCCTCCACTTT